One sample yielded the 25 T cell receptor beta chains listed below, sequenced in a study of blood T cells in healthy people across ages. Sample-barcoded 5' priming and a J-beta primer mix drove a second PCR of 7 to 11 cycles. Each CDR3 protein gets one entry after TCRdb re-called the 5' RACE reads with MiXCR. The sample shows 700,000 to 1,000,000 distinct CDR3 sequences, more than 40% of them seen only once. Source material: blood. These receptors all come from a man in his sixties in good health.

The CDR3 spells CASSSRTGVGGYTF. The CDR3 nucleotides are TGTGCCAGCAGTTCCAGGACAGGGGTGGGTGGCTACACCTTC. The V and J genes are TRBV12-3 or TRBV12-4 and TRBJ1-2, with TRBD1 matching over 9 bases. The CDR3 spans 14 residues. V was pared by 4 bases and J by 7 bases, with 7 bases of the junction left unmatched.

This clonotype has just a few counts. DNA of the CDR3: TGTGCCAGCAGTTTAGACAGCCAGCTCTATGGGGCCAACGTCCTGACTTTC. Its protein is CASSLDSQLYGANVLTF. The gene calls are TRBV12-3 or TRBV12-4 and TRBJ2-6; the D is unclear. V lost 1 base and J 3 bases, leaving 13 bases between the germline ends. The CDR3 length is 17 residues.

This clonotype was observed a few times. The chain combines TRBV12-3 or TRBV12-4 with TRBJ2-5, with D hard to call. This CDR3 has 14 amino acids. Trimming shortened V by 0 bases and J by 2 bases, and 7 bases separated the two germline ends. CDR3 nucleotides: TGTGCCAGCAGTTTAGCGAGTGTGCAAGAGACCCAGTACTTC. Residues: CASSLASVQETQYF.

About this clonotype itself: The junction differs from germline at one of its ends, possibly a read error. The CDR3 sequence is CASSYSGPEGVYSEQFF. The CDR3 DNA reads as TGTGCCAGCAGTTACTCAGGACCCGAAGGGGTATACAGTGAGCAGTTCTTC. The genes are TRBV6-2 or TRBV6-3 and TRBJ2-1; D possibly corresponds to TRBD1 (5 bases). This CDR3 is 17 amino acids long. Germline V CDR1 and CDR2: MNHEY, SVGEGT.

J is TRBJ2-2 and V is TRBV28; D might be TRBD1 or TRBD2, each matching 6 bases. In germline, CDR1 is MDHEN, CDR2 SYDVKM. CDR3 length: 15 residues. Trimming took off 3 bases at V and 6 bases at J, with 14 bases between the two ends. CDR3 protein: CASSFARGGPGELFF. The DNA of the CDR3 is TGTGCCAGCAGTTTTGCCAGGGGAGGCCCCGGGGAGCTGTTTTTT.

The V call is TRBV7-8, the J call TRBJ2-3, with 9 bases matching TRBD2. Trimming removed 5 bases from V and 3 bases from J; junction bases left unmatched: 9. Germline CDR1 SGHVS, CDR2 FQNEAQ. The CDR3 has 16 residues. The CDR3 loop reads CASSRLGAGGTDTQYF. The CDR3 DNA follows: TGTGCCAGCAGCCGCCTAGGGGCGGGGGGGACAGATACGCAGTATTTT.

This clonotype was seen only a few times. The chain joins TRBV20-1 to TRBJ2-5, with TRBD2 identical over 7 bases. CDR1 and CDR2 from the germline V gene are DFQATT and SNEGSKA (reference sequence). V trimming: 3 bases; J trimming: 2 bases; junction bases outside the gene matches: 3. CDR3 length: 13 residues. The CDR3 sequence: CSARPAGQETQYF. Written as DNA, the CDR3 is TGCAGTGCTAGGCCAGCGGGGCAAGAGACCCAGTACTTC.

This chain uses TRBV6-5 with TRBJ2-5, with unresolved D. Germline CDR1 is MNHEY and CDR2 is SVGAGI. V was clipped by 0 bases and J by 1 base, with 9 bases between them. The CDR3 is 15 amino acids. The CDR3 is CASSYSNGVQETQYF. The CDR3 DNA sequence: TGTGCCAGCAGTTACTCGAATGGGGTCCAAGAGACCCAGTACTTC.

The rearrangement uses TRBV20-1 and TRBJ1-6; D is unclear. There are 14 residues in the CDR3. V was trimmed by 6 bases and J by 7 bases, leaving 16 bases between them. Germline assignment: CDR1 DFQATT and CDR2 SNEGSKA (reference sequence). CDR3: CSAYSRIRNSPLHF. The CDR3 DNA reads TGCAGTGCCTACAGCAGGATAAGAAATTCACCCCTCCACTTT.

This clonotype was counted a few times. The chain is built from TRBV15 and TRBJ2-5; D remains ambiguous. The length of the CDR3 is 15 residues. With 0 bases removed from V and 2 bases from J, the gap between germline ends came to 10 bases. Germline V gene sequence: CDR1 LNHNV, CDR2 YYDKDF (reference sequence). The CDR3, as DNA: TGTGCCACCAGCAGAGATGCGGCGCGACAAGAGACCCAGTACTTC. It yields the protein CATSRDAARQETQYF.

The table lists this clonotype with a few counts. The rearrangement links TRBV20-1 to TRBJ2-1; TRBD2 agrees at 13 bases. Germline lookup yields CDR1 DFQATT and CDR2 SNEGSKA (reference sequence). This CDR3 comprises 15 residues. The junction had 1 base not matched to a gene; V was cut back by 1 base and J by 4 bases. CDR3 nucleotides: TGCAGTGCTAGAGCACTAGCGGGGGGGTACAATGAGCAGTTCTTC. Encoded protein: CSARALAGGYNEQFF.

The chain couples TRBV28 to TRBJ1-5, with 8 positions matching TRBD1. CDR3 length: 12 residues. Germline CDR1 MDHEN, CDR2 SYDVKM. With V trimmed by 9 bases and J by 7 bases, 5 bases remained unmatched. The CDR3 bases are TGTGCCAGGACAGGGGAGAGGCAGCCCCAGCATTTT. Translated, it gives CARTGERQPQHF.

The sample holds a few counts of this clonotype. The chain joins TRBV10-3 to TRBJ1-5, with D unclear. The CDR3 spans 12 residues. With 2 bases removed from V and 3 bases from J, the gap between germline ends came to 2 bases. Germline V gene sequence: CDR1 ENHRY, CDR2 SYGVKD. The CDR3 nucleotides are TGTGCCATCAGTGAGGTCAATCAGCCCCAGCATTTT. Translation: CAISEVNQPQHF.

The rearrangement links TRBV28 to TRBJ2-5, with 9 positions matching TRBD1. Looked up from germline, CDR1 is MDHEN and CDR2 is SYDVKM. CDR3 length: 12 amino acids. Trimming took 10 bases from V and 5 from J; bases not matched to a gene: 5. The DNA of the CDR3 is TGTGCCACCACAGGGGGCGGGGAGACCCAGTACTTC. This sequence encodes CATTGGGETQYF.

The chain employs TRBV6-2 or TRBV6-3 and TRBJ2-1; D possibly corresponds to TRBD1 (7 bases). The CDR3 consists of 12 residues. The germline gives CDR1 MNHEY, CDR2 SVGEGT. The germline V and J ends were trimmed by 10 bases and 12 bases, with 19 bases remaining between them. The CDR3 nucleotides are TGTGCCATCCAGGGGGGCGGAAAGGGGCAGTTCTTC. This gives the protein CAIQGGGKGQFF.

This clonotype was seen only a few times. J is TRBJ1-2 and V is TRBV6-5; the match to TRBD1 covers 7 bases. Germline V CDR1 and CDR2: MNHEY, SVGAGI. V lost 4 bases, J lost 6 bases, and 11 bases stayed unmatched. The CDR3 consists of 15 residues. This chain's CDR3 is CASSLRGGGKNGYTF. For the CDR3, the DNA is TGTGCCAGCAGTTTAAGGGGAGGGGGCAAGAATGGCTACACCTTC.

In its sample, this clonotype was seen a few times. V is TRBV7-9 and J is TRBJ2-7, with D perhaps TRBD1 (6 bases). There are 16 residues in the CDR3. Germline assignment: CDR1 SEHNR and CDR2 FQNEAQ (reference sequence). V dropped 4 bases and J dropped 6 bases, with 22 bases sitting between them. CDR3: CASSSLGTGRAIEQYF. The CDR3 region has the DNA TGTGCCAGCAGCTCGCTCGGTACAGGGCGGGCTATCGAGCAGTACTTC. Supplemented by reference TRBV7-9 and TRBJ2-7, the full variable domain reads DTGVSQNPRHKITKRGQNVTFRCDPISEHNRLYWYRQTLGQGPEFLTYFQNEAQLEKSRLLSDRFSAERPKGSFSTLEIQRTEQGDSAMYLCASSSLGTGRAIEQYFGPGTRLTVT.

The chain employs TRBV20-1 and TRBJ1-5, with TRBD1 as a possible D gene (5 bases). The length of the CDR3 is 13 residues. Germline V gene sequence: CDR1 DFQATT, CDR2 SNEGSKA (reference sequence). Trimming cost V 3 bases and J 0 bases, with 6 bases left between them. The CDR3 loop is CSARGVSNQPQHF. The DNA of the CDR3 is TGCAGTGCTAGGGGGGTTAGCAATCAGCCCCAGCATTTT.

The chain couples TRBV20-1 to TRBJ2-3; possible D gene TRBD1, 6 bases. The V and J ends lost 6 bases and 1 base respectively, with 17 bases between them. The CDR3 consists of 15 residues. CDR1 is DFQATT and CDR2 is SNEGSKA in the germline V gene (reference sequence). In DNA form, the CDR3 reads TGCAGTGCCCCTAACCCAGGGGAGCGCACAGATACGCAGTATTTT. Translated, it gives CSAPNPGERTDTQYF.

This clonotype came up once. This chain links TRBV6-6 with TRBJ2-7, with D maybe TRBD1 (6 bases). The J call may not be correct, given that the DNA end is closer to TRBJ2-5. The length of the CDR3 is 13 residues. The germline V gene encodes CDR1 MNHNY and CDR2 SVGAGI (reference sequence). CDR3 nucleotides: TGTGCCAGCAACAAACAGGGAACAGAGACCCAGTACTTC. Amino acids: CASNKQGTETQYF.

The V and J genes are TRBV4-3 and TRBJ1-2, with a possible D match to TRBD1 (6 bases). The V end lost 1 base, the J end lost 5 bases, and 14 bases lay between the germline ends. Germline V gene sequence: CDR1 LGHNA, CDR2 YSLEER. The CDR3 extends over 15 amino acids. The CDR3 protein is CASSQGISDSYGYTF. The CDR3 DNA is TGCGCCAGCAGCCAAGGCATTTCGGACAGTTATGGCTACACCTTC.

V gene TRBV9 combines with J gene TRBJ2-4, with 7 bases matching TRBD2. V gave up 7 bases and J gave up 8 bases; unmatched junction bases: 9. Per germline, CDR1 SGDLS and CDR2 YYNGEE. This CDR3 has 13 amino acids. The CDR3 is CASGGGFKDIQYF. CDR3 sequence (DNA): TGTGCCAGCGGGGGGGGTTTCAAGGACATTCAGTACTTC. The entire variable domain, with the rest obtained from reference TRBV9 and TRBJ2-4, is as follows: DSGVTQTPKHLITATGQRVTLRCSPRSGDLSVYWYQQSLDQGLQFLIQYYNGEERAKGNILERFSAQQFPDLHSELNLSSLELGDSALYFCASGGGFKDIQYFGAGTRLSVL.

This rearrangement joins TRBV7-2 to TRBJ1-3, with 8 bases matching TRBD1. The V segment lost 5 bases and the J segment 2 bases; nucleotides outside the gene matches: 2. From germline, CDR1 is SGHTA and CDR2 FQGNSA. This CDR3 region has 14 residues. CDR3 region: CASSVQGAGNTIYF. The CDR3, as DNA: TGTGCCAGCAGCGTACAGGGGGCTGGAAACACCATATATTTT.

This clonotype was counted only a few times. The chain links TRBV20-1 to TRBJ1-2; D gene unclear. CDR3 size: 14 residues. In germline, CDR1 is DFQATT, CDR2 SNEGSKA (reference sequence). Deletions cut 4 bases from V and 8 bases from J, with 20 bases between. Here the CDR3 DNA reads TGCAGTGCTAAGGGCGCTGTGGGGTTTCAGGGCTACACCTTC. Translated, it gives CSAKGAVGFQGYTF.

This clonotype occurred a few times. This chain joins TRBV7-9 and TRBJ2-5, with a weak D call TRBD1 (5 bases). The germline V gene encodes CDR1 SEHNR and CDR2 FQNEAQ (reference sequence). Trimming took off 3 bases at V and 4 bases at J, with 12 bases between the two ends. The CDR3 loop spans 14 amino acids. The CDR3 region has the DNA TGTGCCAGCAGCTTGGCAGGGTCCGTAGAGACCCAGTACTTC. Protein: CASSLAGSVETQYF.